The rows below give T cell receptor beta chains drawn from one sample of a study of blood T cell repertoires in COVID-19. Produced via immunoSEQ multiplex PCR; TCRdb's table is partial and in-frame only. The sample has approximately 390,000 clones, around 91% seen once; the top ten hold about 7%. Sequenced sample: peripheral blood. Every receptor here comes from a man aged 18 to 30 with active or convalescent COVID-19. Both conserved end residues are part of each CDR3. The size field is filled for only some rows; it gives once, few, many or a size class.

size,J,V,CDR3
NA,TRBJ1-1,TRBV10-2,CASKSGLVGDTEAFF
NA,TRBJ1-6,TRBV19,CASSLAPGSPLHF
NA,TRBJ1-1,TRBV9,CASSVKGQDGEAFF
NA,TRBJ2-7,TRBV25-1,CASSDALGLVPYEQYF
NA,TRBJ1-2,TRBV7-3,CASSLADSFYGYTF
NA,TRBJ1-5,TRBV25-1,CASSEGQNSNQPQHF
NA,TRBJ1-5,TRBV3-1/TRBV3-2,CASSQDRQGQPQHF
few,TRBJ1-6,TRBV5-1,CASSSRTGSLYNSPLHF
NA,TRBJ2-6,TRBV4-1,CASSQGGHSGANVLTF
once,TRBJ2-7,TRBV11-2,CASSLDTSNHGYEQYF
NA,TRBJ2-2,TRBV27,CASTPKGLPGELFF
NA,TRBJ1-1,TRBV7-9,CASSLVRDRATNTEAFF
NA,TRBJ2-2,TRBV3-1/TRBV3-2,CASSQAASGQTGGELFF
NA,TRBJ1-6,TRBV2,CASSEQTNSPLHF
once,TRBJ2-1,TRBV7-8,CASSLVPLAGVAYNEQFF
NA,TRBJ2-7,TRBV13,CASSPDRDFYEQYF